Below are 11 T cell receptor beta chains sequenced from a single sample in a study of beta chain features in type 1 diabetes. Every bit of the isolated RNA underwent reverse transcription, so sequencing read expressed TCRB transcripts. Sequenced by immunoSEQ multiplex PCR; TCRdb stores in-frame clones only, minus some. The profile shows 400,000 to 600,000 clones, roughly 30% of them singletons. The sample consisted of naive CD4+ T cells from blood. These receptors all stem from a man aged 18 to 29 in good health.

The CDR3: CASSLAGTGYNEQFF. The CDR3 DNA follows: TGTGCCAGCAGCTTAGCGGGAACAGGCTACAATGAGCAGTTCTTC. V usage is TRBV5-4 and J usage is TRBJ2-1, with 7 bases lining up with TRBD2. The CDR3 runs to 15 residues. The V and J ends lost 2 bases and 3 bases, in that order; junction bases with no gene match: 5. Germline V gives CDR1 SGHNT, CDR2 YYREEE (reference sequence).

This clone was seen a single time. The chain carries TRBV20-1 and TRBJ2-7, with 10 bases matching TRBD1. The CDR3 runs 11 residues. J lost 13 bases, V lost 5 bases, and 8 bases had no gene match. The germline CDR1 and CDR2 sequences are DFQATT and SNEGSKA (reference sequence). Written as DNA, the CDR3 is TGCAGTGCTGGACAGGGGACAGGGGTTTACTTC. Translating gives CSAGQGTGVYF.

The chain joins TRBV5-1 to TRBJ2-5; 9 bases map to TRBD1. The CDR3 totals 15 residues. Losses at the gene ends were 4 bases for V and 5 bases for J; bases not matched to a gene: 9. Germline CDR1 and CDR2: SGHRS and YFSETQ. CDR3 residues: CASSVRDRAWETQYF. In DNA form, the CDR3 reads TGCGCCAGCAGCGTCCGGGACAGGGCTTGGGAGACCCAGTACTTC.

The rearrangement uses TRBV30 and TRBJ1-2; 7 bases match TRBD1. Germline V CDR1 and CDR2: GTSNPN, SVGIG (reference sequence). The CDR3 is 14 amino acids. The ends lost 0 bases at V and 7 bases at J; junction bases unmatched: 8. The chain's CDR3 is CAWSVGQVLGGYTF. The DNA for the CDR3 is TGTGCCTGGAGTGTAGGACAGGTGCTGGGTGGCTACACCTTC.

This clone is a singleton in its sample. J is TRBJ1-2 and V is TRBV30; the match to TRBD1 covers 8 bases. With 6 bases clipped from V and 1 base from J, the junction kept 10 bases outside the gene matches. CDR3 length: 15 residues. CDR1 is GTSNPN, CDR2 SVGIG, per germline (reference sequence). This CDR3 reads CACRATGEGNYGYTF. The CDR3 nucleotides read TGTGCCTGTAGAGCGACAGGGGAGGGTAACTATGGCTACACCTTC.

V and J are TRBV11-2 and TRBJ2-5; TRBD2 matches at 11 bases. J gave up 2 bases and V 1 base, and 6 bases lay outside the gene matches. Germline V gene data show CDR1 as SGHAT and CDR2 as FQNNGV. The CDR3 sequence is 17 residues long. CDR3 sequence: CASSLGVAGGTQETQYF. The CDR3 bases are TGTGCCAGCAGCTTAGGGGTAGCGGGAGGGACACAAGAGACCCAGTACTTC.

CDR3 protein: CSVDFTGTRPRGEQFF. The DNA of the CDR3 is TGCAGCGTAGACTTCACCGGGACCCGCCCTAGAGGCGAGCAGTTCTTC. The chain uses TRBV29-1 and TRBJ2-1; possibly TRBD1 or TRBD2 for D (5 bases each). The germline V gene has CDR1 SQVTM and CDR2 ANQGSEA. The CDR3 spans 16 residues. V was shortened by 6 bases and J by 10 bases, with 28 bases between the two germline ends.

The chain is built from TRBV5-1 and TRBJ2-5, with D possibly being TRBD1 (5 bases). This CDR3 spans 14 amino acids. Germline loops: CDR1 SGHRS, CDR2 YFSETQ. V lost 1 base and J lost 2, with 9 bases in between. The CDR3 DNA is TGCGCCAGCAGCTTGTTGACAGATCAAGAGACCCAGTACTTC. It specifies CASSLLTDQETQYF.

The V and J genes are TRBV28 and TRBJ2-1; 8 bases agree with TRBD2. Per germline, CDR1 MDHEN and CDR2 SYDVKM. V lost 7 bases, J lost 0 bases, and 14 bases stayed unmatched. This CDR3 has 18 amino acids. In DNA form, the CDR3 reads TGTGCCAGCAACTCCGCAGCGGGAGCCTTAAGCTCCTACAATGAGCAGTTCTTC. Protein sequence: CASNSAAGALSSYNEQFF. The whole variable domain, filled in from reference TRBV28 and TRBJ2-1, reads DVKVTQSSRYLVKRTGEKVFLECVQDMDHENMFWYRQDPGLGLRLIYFSYDVKMKEKGDIPEGYSVSREKKERFSLILESASTNQTSMYLCASNSAAGALSSYNEQFFGPGTRLTVL.

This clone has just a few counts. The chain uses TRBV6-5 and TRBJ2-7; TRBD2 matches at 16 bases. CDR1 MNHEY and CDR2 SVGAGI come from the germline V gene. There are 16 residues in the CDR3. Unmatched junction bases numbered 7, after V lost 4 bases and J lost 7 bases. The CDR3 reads CASSFTGTSGRAEQYF. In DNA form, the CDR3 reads TGTGCCAGCAGTTTCACGGGGACTAGCGGGAGGGCTGAGCAGTACTTC.

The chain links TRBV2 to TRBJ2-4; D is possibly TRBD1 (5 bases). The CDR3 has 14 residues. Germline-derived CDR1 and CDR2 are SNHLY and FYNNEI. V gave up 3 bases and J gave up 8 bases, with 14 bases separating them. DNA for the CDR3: TGTGCCAGCAGTGATATCAGGAAAGGGGACATTCAGTACTTC. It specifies CASSDIRKGDIQYF. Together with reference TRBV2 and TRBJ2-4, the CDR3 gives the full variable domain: EPEVTQTPSHQVTQMGQEVILRCVPISNHLYFYWYRQILGQKVEFLVSFYNNEISEKSEIFDDQFSVERPDGSNFTLKIRSTKLEDSAMYFCASSDIRKGDIQYFGAGTRLSVL.